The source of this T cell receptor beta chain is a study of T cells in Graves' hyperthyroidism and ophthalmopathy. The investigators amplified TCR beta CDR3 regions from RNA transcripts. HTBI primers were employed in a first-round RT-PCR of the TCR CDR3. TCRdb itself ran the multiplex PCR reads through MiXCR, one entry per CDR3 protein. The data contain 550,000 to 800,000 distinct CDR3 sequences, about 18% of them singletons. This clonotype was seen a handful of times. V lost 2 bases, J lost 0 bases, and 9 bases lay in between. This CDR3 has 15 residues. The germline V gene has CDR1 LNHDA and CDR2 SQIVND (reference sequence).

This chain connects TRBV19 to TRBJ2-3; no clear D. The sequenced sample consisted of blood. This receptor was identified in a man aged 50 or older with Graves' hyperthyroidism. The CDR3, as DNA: TGTGCCAGTAGTATATTGCTTACTAGCACAGATACGCAGTATTTT. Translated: CASSILLTSTDTQYF.